Reported below is one T cell receptor beta chain. Its antigen is unknown. Base qualities are not recorded, but no much larger clone differs from it by a single base. TCR CDR3 regions were amplified from genomic DNA by multiplex PCR using the deep immunoSEQ assay. For each cell subset, the extracted genomic DNA was distributed evenly across all wells of several immunoSEQ 96-well plates, and each plate served as one replicate. For sorted subsets, 150 to 250 ng genomic DNA, equal to 30,000 to 35,000 T cell genomes, was loaded into each replicate PCR. Purified libraries were quantified with a Qubit 3.0 fluorometer, sized on a Bioanalyzer 2100, and re-quantified with the KAPA Library Quantification kit. Every immunoSEQ 96-well plate was sequenced on a dedicated single-read 150-cycle Illumina NextSeq 550 flow cell. Concerning the study's data processing: Because only junctional sequences without quality scores were contained in the immunoSEQ output, filtering matching that applied to full-length reads could not be performed. Sequences were annotated with PyIR, a Python wrapper for IgBLAST v1.9, and V/J genes and CDR3 were assigned using IMGT germline references. Reads were removed for weak V/J assignments (E-value above 1e-6), missing CDR3, stop codons, out-of-frame junctions, or ambiguous translated residues. A V3J clonotype was defined by an identical inferred V gene, J gene, and CDR3 amino acid sequence. The percentage overlap between two repertoires was calculated by dividing the number of shared unique clonotypes by the size of the smaller repertoire. Richness of each repertoire was evaluated using RTK rarefaction, the Chao1 estimator, and Recon v2.1 estimates of unobserved clonotypes. For all TCRbeta clonotypes obtained by the gDNA method from a few donors, generation probabilities were computed with OLGA. The clones in this table, taken by TCRdb from immuneACCESS, are in-frame only. Not every clone is retained; where verified, under half of the shortfall comes from an unresolved V gene, and the cause of the rest is unknown. The V and J calls and the clone size are those of that table, but D and trimming were determined from the DNA. The sample table contains around 2.3 million clones; only one count was recorded for 95% of them. About 0.13% of the sample goes to the ten largest clones.

The data were obtained in a study of shared clonotypes between healthy human individuals (dated by TCRdb to 2020 to 2021). Study-level background: A couple of women and a few men aged 18 to 49 years were included in the cohort. For each donor, CD4 naive and CD4 memory were each given three plates, CD8 naive was given two plates, and CD8 memory was given one plate. Blood TCR repertoires of 5 or 6 healthy adults were deeply sequenced to estimate repertoire size and the extent of clonotype sharing between individuals. Libraries were prepared and TCR repertoires were sequenced by different laboratories using diverse techniques, in order to increase sequencing depth and limit assay-specific biases. Per donor, leukapheresis produced somewhere between about 0.94 and 9.5 billion PBMCs. Findings and caveats that apply to the study as a whole: Sampling was restricted to blood, and TCR repertoires in tissue are likely to differ from TCR repertoires in blood. Higher generation probabilities were observed for clonotypes shared by all four sorted-subset donors than for non-shared clonotypes. Based on pairwise subsampling, the degree of clonotype sharing among donors was expected to be affected by sequencing depth. Across a handful of donors, around 5% of naive CD4, approximately 3.6% of naive CD8, around 2.5% of memory CD4, and about 0.44% of memory CD8 clonotypes were shared. Even with the large sequencing depth, rarefaction of the sorted-subset datasets indicated that sequencing was incomplete. Because the study included a small number of donors, the genetic and exposure-history diversity represented was limited. Naive subsets generally had larger estimated clonotype richness than memory subsets.

The trim is 3 bases for V and 6 bases for J, with a gap of 4 bases between the germline ends. CDR3 length: 12 amino acids, cysteine to phenylalanine. The DNA shown is the 36-base CDR3, in frame from base 1. The germline V gene provides CDR1 SGDLS and CDR2 YYNGEE. Donors were healthy HIV-negative adults with no recently reported acute infections or vaccinations. Only Caucasian adults living in Nashville, Tennessee, USA were represented among the donors. CD4+ T cells were enriched by magnetic negative selection; naive cells were then positively selected on CD45RA, and the negative fraction formed the memory subset. After blood collection by leukapheresis, PBMCs were isolated using Ficoll-Histopaque density gradient centrifugation and then cryopreserved in the vapor phase of liquid nitrogen. Analytical flow cytometry was used to check the purity and quantity of every magnetically sorted T cell population. Each sorted fraction had its genomic DNA isolated and then quantified by UV absorbance on a Nanodrop 2000c.

The sample taken for sequencing was naive CD4+ T cells sorted from blood. Read against the paper, the sample's cell subset or site label means: CD45RA+ positively selected. The TCR comes from a young man in good health. The chain is assembled from TRBV9 and TRBJ1-6; the D gene is unclear. The nucleotides are TGTGCCAGCAGCGGGGGTAATTCACCCCTCCACTTT. The encoded protein is CASSGGNSPLHF.